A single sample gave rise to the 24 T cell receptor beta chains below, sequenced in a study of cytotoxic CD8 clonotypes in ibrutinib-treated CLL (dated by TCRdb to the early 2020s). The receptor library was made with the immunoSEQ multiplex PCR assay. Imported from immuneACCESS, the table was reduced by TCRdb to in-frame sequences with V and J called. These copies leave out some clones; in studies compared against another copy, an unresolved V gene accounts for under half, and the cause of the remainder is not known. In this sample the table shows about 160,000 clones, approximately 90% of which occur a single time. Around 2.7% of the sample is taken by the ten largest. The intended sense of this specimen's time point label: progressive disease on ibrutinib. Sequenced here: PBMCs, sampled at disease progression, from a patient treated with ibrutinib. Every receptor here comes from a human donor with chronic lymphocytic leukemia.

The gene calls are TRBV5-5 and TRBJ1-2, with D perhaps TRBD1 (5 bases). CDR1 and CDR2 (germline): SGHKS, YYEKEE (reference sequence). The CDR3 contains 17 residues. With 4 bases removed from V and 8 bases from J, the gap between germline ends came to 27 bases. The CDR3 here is CASSTHPRQGSLEGYTF. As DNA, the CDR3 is TGTGCCAGCAGCACGCACCCACGGCAGGGAAGTCTGGAGGGCTACACCTTC.

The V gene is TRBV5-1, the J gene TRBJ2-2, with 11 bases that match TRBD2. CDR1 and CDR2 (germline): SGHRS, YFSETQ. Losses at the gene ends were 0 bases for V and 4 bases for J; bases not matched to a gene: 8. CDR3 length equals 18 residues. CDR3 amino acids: CASSLALAGGPGTGELFF. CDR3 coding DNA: TGCGCCAGCAGCTTGGCATTAGCGGGAGGGCCGGGCACCGGGGAGCTGTTTTTT. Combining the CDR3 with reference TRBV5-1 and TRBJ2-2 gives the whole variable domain KAGVTQTPRYLIKTRGQQVTLSCSPISGHRSVSWYQQTPGQGLQFLFEYFSETQRNKGNFPGRFSGRQFSNSRSEMNVSTLELGDSALYLCASSLALAGGPGTGELFFGEGSRLTVL.

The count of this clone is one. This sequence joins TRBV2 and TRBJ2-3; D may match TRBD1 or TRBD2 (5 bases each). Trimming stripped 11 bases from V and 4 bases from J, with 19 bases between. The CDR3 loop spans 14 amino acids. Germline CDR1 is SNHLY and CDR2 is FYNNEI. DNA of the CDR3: TGTGCCGGAAGGTTCCGCCTGGGACCAGATACGCAGTATTTT. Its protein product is CAGRFRLGPDTQYF.

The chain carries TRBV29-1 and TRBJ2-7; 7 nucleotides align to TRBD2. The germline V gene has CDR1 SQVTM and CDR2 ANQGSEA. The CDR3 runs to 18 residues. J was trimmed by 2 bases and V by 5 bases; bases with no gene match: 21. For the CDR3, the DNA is TGCAGCGTTAGAGGCTGGGGGGGAAAGACAGTTCCTACCTACGAGCAGTACTTC. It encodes CSVRGWGGKTVPTYEQYF.

CDR3 DNA sequence: TGCGCCAGCAGCCAAGTGGCAGGGCCACCTCCCTACGAGCAGTACTTC. It yields the protein CASSQVAGPPPYEQYF. This chain links TRBV4-1 with TRBJ2-7, with D possibly TRBD1 on 5 matching bases. Trimming removed 1 base from V and 2 bases from J, with 15 bases in between. Germline CDR1 reads MGHRA; CDR2 reads YSYEKL. The CDR3 is 16 residues long.

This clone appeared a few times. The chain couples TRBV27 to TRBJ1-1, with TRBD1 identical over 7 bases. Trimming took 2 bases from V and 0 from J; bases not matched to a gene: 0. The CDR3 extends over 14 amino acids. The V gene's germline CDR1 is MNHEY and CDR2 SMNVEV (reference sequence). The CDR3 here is CASSLQGVNTEAFF. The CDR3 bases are TGTGCCAGCAGTTTACAGGGGGTGAACACTGAAGCTTTCTTT.

The CDR3 loop is CASSVRPYEQYF. The DNA of the CDR3 is TGTGCCAGCAGCGTTCGCCCCTACGAGCAGTACTTC. The V call is TRBV6-1, the J call TRBJ2-7; D ambiguous. The CDR3 sequence is 12 residues long. The germline V gene encodes CDR1 MNHNS and CDR2 SASEGT. Trimming took 6 bases from V and 2 from J, leaving 8 bases between them.

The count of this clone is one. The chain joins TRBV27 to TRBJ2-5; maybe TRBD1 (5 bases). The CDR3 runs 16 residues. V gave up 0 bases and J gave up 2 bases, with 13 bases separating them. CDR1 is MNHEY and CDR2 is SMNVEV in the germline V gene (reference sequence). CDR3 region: CASSLSSSQGQETQYF. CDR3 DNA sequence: TGTGCCAGCAGTTTATCGTCGTCGCAGGGACAAGAGACCCAGTACTTC.

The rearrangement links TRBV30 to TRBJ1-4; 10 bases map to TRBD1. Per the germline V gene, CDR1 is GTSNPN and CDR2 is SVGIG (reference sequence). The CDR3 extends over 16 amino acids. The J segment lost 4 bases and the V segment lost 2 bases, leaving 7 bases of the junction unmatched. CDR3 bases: TGTGCCTGGAGTTCCGGGACAGGGGTAATTAATGAAAAACTGTTTTTT. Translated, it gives CAWSSGTGVINEKLFF.

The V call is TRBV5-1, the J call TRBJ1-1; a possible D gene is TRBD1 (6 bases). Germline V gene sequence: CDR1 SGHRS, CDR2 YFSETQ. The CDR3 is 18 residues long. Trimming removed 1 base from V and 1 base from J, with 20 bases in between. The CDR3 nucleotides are TGCGCCAGCAGCTTGCCCAACATATCGGGGGGGGCGAACACTGAAGCTTTCTTT. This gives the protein CASSLPNISGGANTEAFF.

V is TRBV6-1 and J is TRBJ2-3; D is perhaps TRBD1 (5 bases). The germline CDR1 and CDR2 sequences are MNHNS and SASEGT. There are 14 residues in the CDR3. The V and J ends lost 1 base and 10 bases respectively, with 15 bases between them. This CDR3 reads CASSEGGARRAQYF. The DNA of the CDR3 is TGTGCCAGCAGTGAAGGTGGGGCTAGAAGGGCGCAGTATTTT.

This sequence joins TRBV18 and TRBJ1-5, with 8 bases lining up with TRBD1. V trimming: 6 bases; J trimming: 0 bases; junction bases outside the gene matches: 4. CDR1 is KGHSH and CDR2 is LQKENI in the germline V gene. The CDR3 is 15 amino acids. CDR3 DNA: TGTGCCAGCTCCCGGGACAGGAGTAGCAATCAGCCCCAGCATTTT. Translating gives CASSRDRSSNQPQHF.

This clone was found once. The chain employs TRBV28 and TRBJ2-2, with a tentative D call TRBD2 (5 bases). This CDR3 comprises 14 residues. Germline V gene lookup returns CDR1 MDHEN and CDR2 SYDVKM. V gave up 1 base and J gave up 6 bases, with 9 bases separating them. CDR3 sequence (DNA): TGTGCCAGCAGTTTATATAGCGATGCCGGGGAGCTGTTTTTT. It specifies CASSLYSDAGELFF.

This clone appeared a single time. In DNA form, the CDR3 reads TGTGCCTTCTCAGGGGAGAACACTGAAGCTTTCTTT. It is translated as CAFSGENTEAFF. The rearrangement joins TRBV30 to TRBJ1-1, with a weak D call TRBD1 (6 bases). The CDR3 runs 12 residues. V dropped 7 bases and J dropped 1 base, with 10 bases sitting between them. Germline-derived CDR1 and CDR2 are GTSNPN and SVGIG (reference sequence).

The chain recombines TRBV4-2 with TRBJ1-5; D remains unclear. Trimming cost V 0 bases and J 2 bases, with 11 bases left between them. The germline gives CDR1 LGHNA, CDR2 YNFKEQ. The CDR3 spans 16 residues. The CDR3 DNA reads TGTGCCAGCAGCCAAGAATCGCTATTGGGCAATCAGCCCCAGCATTTT. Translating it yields CASSQESLLGNQPQHF.

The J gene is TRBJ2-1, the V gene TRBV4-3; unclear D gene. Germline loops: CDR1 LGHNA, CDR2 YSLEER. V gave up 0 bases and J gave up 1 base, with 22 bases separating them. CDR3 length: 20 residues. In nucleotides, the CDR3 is TGCGCCAGCAGCCAAGATATTTTGGCTGGGGAACCTTCTTCCTACAATGAGCAGTTCTTC. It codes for CASSQDILAGEPSSYNEQFF.

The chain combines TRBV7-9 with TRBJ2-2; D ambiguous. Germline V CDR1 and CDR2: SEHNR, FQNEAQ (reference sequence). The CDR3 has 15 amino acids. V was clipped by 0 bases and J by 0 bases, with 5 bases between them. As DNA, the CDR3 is TGTGCCAGCAGCTTAGCCCCGTCGAACACCGGGGAGCTGTTTTTT. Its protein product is CASSLAPSNTGELFF.

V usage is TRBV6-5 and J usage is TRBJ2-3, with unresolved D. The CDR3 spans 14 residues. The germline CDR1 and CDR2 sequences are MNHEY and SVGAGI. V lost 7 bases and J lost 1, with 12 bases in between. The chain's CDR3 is CASKMGTGTDTQYF. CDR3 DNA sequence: TGTGCCAGCAAGATGGGTACTGGCACAGATACGCAGTATTTT.

CDR3 bases: TGCAGTGCTAGACACTACGAGCAGTACTTC. Its protein is CSARHYEQYF. The chain recombines TRBV20-1 with TRBJ2-7; D is unclear. V gave up 2 bases and J gave up 3 bases, with 2 bases separating them. CDR1 and CDR2 (germline): DFQATT, SNEGSKA (reference sequence). The CDR3 sequence is 10 residues long.

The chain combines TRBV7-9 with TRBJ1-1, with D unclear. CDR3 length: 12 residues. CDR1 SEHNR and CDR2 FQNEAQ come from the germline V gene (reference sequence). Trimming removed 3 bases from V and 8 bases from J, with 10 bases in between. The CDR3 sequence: CASSFGRAEAFF. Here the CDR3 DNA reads TGTGCCAGCAGCTTTGGGCGGGCCGAAGCTTTCTTT.

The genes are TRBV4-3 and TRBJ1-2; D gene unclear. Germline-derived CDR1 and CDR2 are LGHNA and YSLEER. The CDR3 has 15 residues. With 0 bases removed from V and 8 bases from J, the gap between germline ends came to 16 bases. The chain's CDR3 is CASSQDRNPIGGYTF. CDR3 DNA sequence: TGCGCCAGCAGCCAAGATCGGAACCCCATCGGGGGCTACACCTTC.

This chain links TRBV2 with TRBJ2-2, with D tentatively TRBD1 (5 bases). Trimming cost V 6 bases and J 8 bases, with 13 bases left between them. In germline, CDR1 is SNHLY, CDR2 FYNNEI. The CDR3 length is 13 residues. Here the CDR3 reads CASRGVGAGELFF. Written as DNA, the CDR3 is TGTGCCAGCAGAGGGGTCGGAGCGGGGGAGCTGTTTTTT.

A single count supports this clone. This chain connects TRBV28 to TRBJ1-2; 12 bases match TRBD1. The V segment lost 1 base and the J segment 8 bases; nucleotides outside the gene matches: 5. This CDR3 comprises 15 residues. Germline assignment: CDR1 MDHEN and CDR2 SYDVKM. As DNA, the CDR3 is TGTGCCAGCAGTTTATCCGGGACAGGGGGCTGGGGCTACACCTTC. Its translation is CASSLSGTGGWGYTF.

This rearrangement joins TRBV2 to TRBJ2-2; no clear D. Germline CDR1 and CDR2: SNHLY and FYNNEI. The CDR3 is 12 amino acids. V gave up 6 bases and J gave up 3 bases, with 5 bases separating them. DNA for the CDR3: TGTGCCAGCAGACCGGACACCGGGGAGCTGTTTTTT. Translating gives CASRPDTGELFF.